The clone carrying this T cell receptor beta chain was detected only once. Per the germline V gene, CDR1 is MNHEY and CDR2 is SVGAGI. V gave up 0 bases and J gave up 0 bases, with 12 bases separating them. This CDR3 is built from 16 residues. Some clones are missing from TCRdb's copy, which holds only in-frame ones; the method was immunoSEQ multiplex PCR. The sample has about 180,000 clones; around 93% are singletons. The sample is drawn from a study of shared clonotypes between healthy human individuals. Healthy HIV-negative adults without recent acute infections or vaccinations served as donors. The J gene is TRBJ2-7, the V gene TRBV6-5, with D possibly being TRBD1 or TRBD2 (5 bases each). The sequence was obtained from a woman aged 25 to 39 in good health. Sequenced material: naive CD4+ T cells sorted from blood. Subset given: CD45RA+ positively selected. CDR3: CASSYSIGDPSYEQYF. CDR3 sequence (DNA): TGTGCCAGCAGTTACTCGATTGGGGACCCCTCCTACGAGCAGTACTTC.